Included here is one T cell receptor beta chain sequence, with context. As processed by the authors: Amplification of reference gene primers was used by the study to estimate nucleated cell counts. Profiling relied on immunoSEQ multiplex PCR, and the TCRdb table lists in-frame clones only, not all of them. V, J and clone size reflect that table, while D and trimming were determined from the DNA. The sample includes about 210,000 clones, approximately 83% of them seen just once. This entry is derived from a study of blood T cell repertoires in COVID-19. Study-level background: Samples came from the United States, Italy and Spain, spanning acute and convalescent COVID-19.

In germline, CDR1 is GTSNPN, CDR2 SVGIG (reference sequence). The CDR3 is 15 residues long. The V end was cut by 0 bases, the J end by 0 bases, with 12 bases between. This study enrolled people aged 18 to 89 from about two dozen US geographic areas. This chain joins TRBV30 and TRBJ2-7, with D tentatively TRBD1 (6 bases). Sequencing used PBMCs or T cells enriched from blood (not recorded which). The source of this sequence is a woman aged 40 to 50 with acute COVID-19. The CDR3 spells CAWSVQGVGSYEQYF. As DNA, the CDR3 is TGTGCCTGGAGTGTACAGGGCGTCGGCTCCTACGAGCAGTACTTC.